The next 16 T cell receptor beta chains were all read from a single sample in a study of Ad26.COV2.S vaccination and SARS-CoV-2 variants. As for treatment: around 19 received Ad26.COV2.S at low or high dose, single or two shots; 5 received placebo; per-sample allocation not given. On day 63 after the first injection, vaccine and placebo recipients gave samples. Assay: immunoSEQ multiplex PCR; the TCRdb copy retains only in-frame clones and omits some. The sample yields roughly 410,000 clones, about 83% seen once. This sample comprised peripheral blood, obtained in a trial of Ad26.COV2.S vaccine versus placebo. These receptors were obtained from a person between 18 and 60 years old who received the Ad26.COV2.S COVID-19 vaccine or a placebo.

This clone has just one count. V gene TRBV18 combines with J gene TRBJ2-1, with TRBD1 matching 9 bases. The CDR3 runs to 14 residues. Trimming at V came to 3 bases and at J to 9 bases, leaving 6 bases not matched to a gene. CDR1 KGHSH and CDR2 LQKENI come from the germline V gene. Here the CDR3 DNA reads TGTGCCAGCTCACCCAGGACAGGGGAAGGTGAGCAGTTCTTC. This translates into CASSPRTGEGEQFF. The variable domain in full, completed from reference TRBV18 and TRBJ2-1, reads NAGVMQNPRHLVRRRGQEARLRCSPMKGHSHVYWYRQLPEEGLKFMVYLQKENIIDESGMPKERFSAEFPKEGPSILRIQQVVRGDSAAYFCASSPRTGEGEQFFGPGTRLTVL.

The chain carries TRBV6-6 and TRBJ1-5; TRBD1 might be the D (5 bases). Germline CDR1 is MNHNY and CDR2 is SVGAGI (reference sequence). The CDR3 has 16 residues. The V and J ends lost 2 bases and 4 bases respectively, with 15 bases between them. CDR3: CASSYRGAGWNQPQHF. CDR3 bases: TGTGCCAGCAGTTACCGCGGGGCAGGGTGGAATCAGCCCCAGCATTTT.

The CDR3 region is CASSERRELYEQYF. As DNA, the CDR3 is TGTGCCAGCAGTGAAAGGCGGGAGCTCTACGAGCAGTACTTC. V is TRBV6-1 and J is TRBJ2-7; 7 nucleotides match TRBD2. The CDR3 length is 14 residues. Germline-derived CDR1 and CDR2 are MNHNS and SASEGT. Trimming took 2 bases from V and 3 from J; bases not matched to a gene: 4.

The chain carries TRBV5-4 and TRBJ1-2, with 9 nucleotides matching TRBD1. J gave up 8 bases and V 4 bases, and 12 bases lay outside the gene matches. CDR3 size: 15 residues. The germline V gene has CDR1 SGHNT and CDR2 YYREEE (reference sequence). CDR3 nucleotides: TGTGCCAGCAGCCCCCGGGACAGGGAGGAGAAGGGCTACACCTTC. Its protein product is CASSPRDREEKGYTF.

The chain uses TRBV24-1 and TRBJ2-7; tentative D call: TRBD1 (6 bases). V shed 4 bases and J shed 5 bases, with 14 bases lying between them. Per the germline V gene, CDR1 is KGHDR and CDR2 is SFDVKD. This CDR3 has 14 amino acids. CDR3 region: CATSDHDRPDEQYF. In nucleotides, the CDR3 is TGTGCCACCAGTGACCACGACAGGCCCGACGAGCAGTACTTC.

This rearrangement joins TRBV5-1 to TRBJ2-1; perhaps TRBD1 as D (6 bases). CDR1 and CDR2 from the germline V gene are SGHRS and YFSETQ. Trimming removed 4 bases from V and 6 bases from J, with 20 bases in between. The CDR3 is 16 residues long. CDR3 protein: CASSPSWGVGGNEQFF. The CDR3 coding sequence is TGCGCCAGCAGCCCATCCTGGGGTGTAGGGGGCAATGAGCAGTTCTTC.

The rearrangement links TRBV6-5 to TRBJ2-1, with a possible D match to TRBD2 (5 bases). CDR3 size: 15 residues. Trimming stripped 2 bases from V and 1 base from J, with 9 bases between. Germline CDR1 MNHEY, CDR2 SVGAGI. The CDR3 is CASSYMSGSYNEQFF. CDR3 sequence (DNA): TGTGCCAGCAGTTACATGTCGGGGTCCTACAATGAGCAGTTCTTC.

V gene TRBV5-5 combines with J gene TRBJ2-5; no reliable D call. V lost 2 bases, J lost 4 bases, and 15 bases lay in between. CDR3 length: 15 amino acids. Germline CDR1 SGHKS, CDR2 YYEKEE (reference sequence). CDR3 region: CASSFGLVSGETQYF. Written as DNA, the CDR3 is TGTGCCAGCAGCTTTGGTCTAGTTTCTGGAGAGACCCAGTACTTC.

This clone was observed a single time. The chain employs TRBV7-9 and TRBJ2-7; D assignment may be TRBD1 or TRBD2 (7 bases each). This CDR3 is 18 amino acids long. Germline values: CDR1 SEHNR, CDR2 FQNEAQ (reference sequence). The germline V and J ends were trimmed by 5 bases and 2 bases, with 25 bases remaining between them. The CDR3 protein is CASSPLRRKTGRAYEQYF. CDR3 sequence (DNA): TGTGCCAGCAGCCCGTTGAGGAGGAAGACAGGGAGGGCCTACGAGCAGTACTTC.

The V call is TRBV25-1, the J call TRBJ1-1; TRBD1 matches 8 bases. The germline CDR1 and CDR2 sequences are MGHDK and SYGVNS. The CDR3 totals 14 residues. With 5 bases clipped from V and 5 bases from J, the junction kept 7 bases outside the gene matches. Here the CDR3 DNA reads TGTGCCAGCAGTCCGCGACAGGGGAGGACTGAAGCTTTCTTT. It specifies CASSPRQGRTEAFF.

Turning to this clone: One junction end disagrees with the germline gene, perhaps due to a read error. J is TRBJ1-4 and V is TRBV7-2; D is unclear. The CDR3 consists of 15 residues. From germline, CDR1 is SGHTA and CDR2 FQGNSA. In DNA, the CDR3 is TGTGCCAGCGGCTTAGGAAGGGCAGGCGGTGAAAAACTGTTTTTT. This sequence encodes CASGLGRAGGEKLFF.

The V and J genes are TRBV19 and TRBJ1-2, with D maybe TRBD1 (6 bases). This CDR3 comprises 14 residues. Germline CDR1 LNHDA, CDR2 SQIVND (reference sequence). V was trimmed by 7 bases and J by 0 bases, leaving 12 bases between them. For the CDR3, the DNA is TGTGCCAGTACAACAGGGCCTACTAACTATGGCTACACCTTC. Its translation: CASTTGPTNYGYTF.

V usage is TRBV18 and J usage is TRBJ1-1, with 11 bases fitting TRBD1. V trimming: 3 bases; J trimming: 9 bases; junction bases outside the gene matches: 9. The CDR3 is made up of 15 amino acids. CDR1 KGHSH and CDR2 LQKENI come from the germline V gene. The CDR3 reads CASSPSQSDRGQAFF. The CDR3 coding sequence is TGTGCCAGCTCACCTTCCCAGTCGGACAGGGGGCAAGCTTTCTTT.

The CDR3 nucleotides are TGTGCCAGCAGCCCTGGAAGGGCCGGGGCCCACGAGCAGTACTTC. This gives the protein CASSPGRAGAHEQYF. The gene calls are TRBV11-2 and TRBJ2-7; the D gene could be TRBD1 or TRBD2 (5 bases each). The CDR3 is 15 amino acids. Germline V gives CDR1 SGHAT, CDR2 FQNNGV. V dropped 5 bases and J dropped 5 bases, with 19 bases sitting between them.

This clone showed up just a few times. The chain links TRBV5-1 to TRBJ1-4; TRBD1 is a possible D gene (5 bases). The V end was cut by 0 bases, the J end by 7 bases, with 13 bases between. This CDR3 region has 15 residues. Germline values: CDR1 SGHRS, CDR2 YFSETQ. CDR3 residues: CASSLGRALSEKLFF. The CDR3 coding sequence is TGCGCCAGCAGCTTGGGCAGGGCCCTTAGTGAAAAACTGTTTTTT.

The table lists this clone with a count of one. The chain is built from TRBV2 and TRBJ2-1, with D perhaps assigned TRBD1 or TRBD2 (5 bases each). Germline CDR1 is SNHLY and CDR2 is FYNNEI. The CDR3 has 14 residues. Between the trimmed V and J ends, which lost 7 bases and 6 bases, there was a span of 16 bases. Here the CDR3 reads CASIEGTLRNEQFF. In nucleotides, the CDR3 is TGTGCCAGCATCGAGGGGACCTTACGCAATGAGCAGTTCTTC.